The 10 T cell receptor beta chains in this list originate from one sample, sequenced in a study of blood T cells in healthy people across ages. The use of a sample-barcoded 5' primer and a J-beta primer mix characterized a second PCR of roughly 6 to 12 cycles. One entry per CDR3 protein results from TCRdb running MiXCR on the 5' RACE reads. The sample holds 1.5 million to 2 million distinct CDR3 sequences, around 50% seen once. Sequenced: blood. All receptors derive from a middle-aged woman in good health.

This clonotype was counted a few times. This chain connects TRBV5-1 to TRBJ2-6; 7 nucleotides match TRBD2. The CDR3 runs 16 residues. The trim removed 1 base at V and 2 bases at J, leaving 3 bases unmatched. Looked up from germline, CDR1 is SGHRS and CDR2 is YFSETQ. The CDR3 sequence is CASSLLAGAGANVLTF. The CDR3 DNA reads TGCGCCAGCAGCTTGCTTGCGGGGGCTGGGGCCAACGTCCTGACTTTC. The entire variable domain, with the rest obtained from reference TRBV5-1 and TRBJ2-6, is as follows: KAGVTQTPRYLIKTRGQQVTLSCSPISGHRSVSWYQQTPGQGLQFLFEYFSETQRNKGNFPGRFSGRQFSNSRSEMNVSTLELGDSALYLCASSLLAGAGANVLTFGAGSRLTVL.

This rearrangement joins TRBV29-1 to TRBJ1-1; TRBD1 agrees at 11 bases. V shed 4 bases and J 5 bases; nucleotides not matched to a gene: 6. Germline CDR1 SQVTM, CDR2 ANQGSEA. There are 14 residues in the CDR3. CDR3 sequence: CSVGGTGGWTEAFF. The DNA of the CDR3 is TGCAGCGTTGGAGGGACAGGGGGTTGGACTGAAGCTTTCTTT.

This clonotype has just a few counts. The chain recombines TRBV9 with TRBJ1-6; tentatively, D is TRBD1 (6 bases). Germline CDR1 is SGDLS and CDR2 is YYNGEE. The CDR3 length is 15 residues. V was clipped by 6 bases and J by 7 bases, with 17 bases between them. CDR3 in amino acids: CASTRDTPRNSPLHF. DNA of the CDR3: TGTGCCAGCACCCGGGACACCCCAAGAAATTCACCCCTCCACTTT.

This clonotype was detected a few times. The genes are TRBV9 and TRBJ2-3; 10 nucleotides match TRBD2. V dropped 7 bases and J dropped 0; count of bases not matched to a gene: 14. Looked up from germline, CDR1 is SGDLS and CDR2 is YYNGEE. CDR3 length: 18 residues. The CDR3 region is CASLHARTSGPSTDTQYF. CDR3 in DNA: TGTGCCAGCTTACACGCCAGGACTAGCGGACCTAGCACAGATACGCAGTATTTT.

This clonotype was seen more than once but under ten times. The J gene is TRBJ1-2, the V gene TRBV6-4; D possibly corresponds to TRBD1 (5 bases). The CDR3 extends over 14 amino acids. The V gene's germline CDR1 is MRHNA and CDR2 SNTAGT. V lost 0 bases, J lost 3 bases, and 8 bases lay in between. This CDR3 reads CASSDSTEHYGYTF. In DNA form, the CDR3 reads TGTGCCAGCAGTGACTCGACAGAACACTATGGCTACACCTTC.

This clonotype was recorded a few times. The chain is built from TRBV24-1 and TRBJ2-3; unclear D gene. The germline V and J ends were trimmed by 9 bases and 6 bases, with 9 bases remaining between them. This CDR3 comprises 11 residues. The germline V gene has CDR1 KGHDR and CDR2 SFDVKD. The CDR3 sequence is CATLPRDTQYF. The CDR3 DNA sequence: TGTGCCACCCTACCGAGGGATACGCAGTATTTT.

The gene calls are TRBV11-2 and TRBJ2-3; 11 nucleotides align to TRBD2. Germline assignment: CDR1 SGHAT and CDR2 FQNNGV. The CDR3 sequence is 16 residues long. Germline trimming cut 0 bases from V and 4 bases from J; bases unmatched to any gene: 3. The CDR3 coding sequence is TGTGCCAGCAGCTTAGATGAACTAGCGGGAGCAGATACGCAGTATTTT. Protein product: CASSLDELAGADTQYF.

This chain connects TRBV6-2 or TRBV6-3 to TRBJ2-7; possibly TRBD1 for D (7 bases). Trimming removed 5 bases from V and 11 bases from J, with 13 bases in between. The germline V gene encodes CDR1 MNHEY and CDR2 SVGEGT. The CDR3 loop spans 11 amino acids. The CDR3 spells CASSTRGVKYF. The CDR3, as DNA: TGTGCCAGCAGTACCAGGGGGGTCAAGTACTTC.

This clonotype has just one count. V usage is TRBV2 and J usage is TRBJ2-3; D tentatively reads TRBD1 or TRBD2 (5 bases each). Germline V gene data show CDR1 as SNHLY and CDR2 as FYNNEI. The CDR3 sequence is 15 residues long. Between the trimmed V and J ends, which lost 6 bases and 0 bases, there was a span of 13 bases. In DNA form, the CDR3 reads TGTGCCAGCAGCGGGACGCCGACTAGCACAGATACGCAGTATTTT. Protein sequence: CASSGTPTSTDTQYF. Variable domain in full (rest from reference TRBV2 and TRBJ2-3): EPEVTQTPSHQVTQMGQEVILRCVPISNHLYFYWYRQILGQKVEFLVSFYNNEISEKSEIFDDQFSVERPDGSNFTLKIRSTKLEDSAMYFCASSGTPTSTDTQYFGPGTRLTVL.

The V and J genes are TRBV24-1 and TRBJ2-6; unclear D gene. This CDR3 contains 16 residues. In germline, CDR1 is KGHDR, CDR2 SFDVKD. V gave up 3 bases and J gave up 0 bases, with 8 bases separating them. The CDR3 protein is CATSDPASSGANVLTF. CDR3 DNA sequence: TGTGCCACCAGTGATCCTGCTAGCTCTGGGGCCAACGTCCTGACTTTC.